The rows below give T cell receptor beta chains drawn from one sample of a study of shared clonotypes between healthy human individuals. The table came from immunoSEQ multiplex PCR; TCRdb's copy has only in-frame clones and leaves some out. The table has roughly 590,000 clones, less than 97% seen once; the top ten hold 0.09% to 0.13%. The sequenced sample consisted of naive CD8+ T cells sorted from blood. Receptor source: a woman younger than 45 in good health. The CDR3 runs from the conserved cysteine through the conserved F or W. A D gene is named only where the DNA matches it firmly. Clone size is shown for a subset of rows, as once, few, many or a class of expanded clone.

cdr3_aa cdr3_nt j_call d_call clone_size v_call cdr3_length
CASRGLGRGTEAFF TGTGCCAGTAGAGGCTTGGGCAGGGGGACTGAAGCTTTCTTT TRBJ1-1 TRBD1 once TRBV19 14
CATSREALALETQYF TGTGCCACCAGCAGAGAAGCGCTAGCGTTGGAGACCCAGTACTTC TRBJ2-5 NA NA TRBV15 15
CASSIDRGQPQHF TGTGCCAGCAGCATAGACAGGGGCCAGCCCCAGCATTTT TRBJ1-5 TRBD1 NA TRBV5-4 13
CASSDGSLYLYGYTF TGTGCCAGCAGTGACGGGTCCCTTTATCTCTATGGCTACACCTTC TRBJ1-2 NA few TRBV25-1 15
CASSSPDTREKLFF TGTGCCAGCAGCTCGCCGGACACCCGCGAAAAACTGTTTTTT TRBJ1-4 NA NA TRBV11-2 14
CASSYSQTTGELFF TGTGCCAGCAGTTACTCACAGACAACCGGGGAGCTGTTTTTT TRBJ2-2 NA NA TRBV6-5 14
CASSYGLYGTEAYEQYF TGCGCCAGCAGCTACGGCCTTTACGGGACAGAAGCCTACGAGCAGTACTTC TRBJ2-7 TRBD1 NA TRBV5-1 17
CASSLATNEQYF TGTGCCAGCAGCTTGGCAACCAACGAGCAGTACTTC TRBJ2-7 NA NA TRBV5-5 12
CASSHGTFNEKLFF TGCGCCAGCAGCCACGGGACTTTTAATGAAAAACTGTTTTTT TRBJ1-4 NA NA TRBV4-1 14
CASRLFRGAGDTQYF TGTGCAAGTCGCTTATTCAGGGGCGCCGGGGATACGCAGTATTTT TRBJ2-3 NA NA TRBV12-2 15
CASSGGQGVSEKLFF TGTGCCAGCAGTGGGGGACAGGGGGTCAGCGAAAAACTGTTTTTT TRBJ1-4 TRBD1 few TRBV2 15
CASSFTARTGRNQPQHF TGTGCCAGCAGCTTTACAGCCCGCACAGGGCGCAATCAGCCCCAGCATTTT TRBJ1-5 NA NA TRBV7-8 17
CASSLTAGVRTDTQYF TGTGCCAGCAGCTTAACGGCGGGAGTTCGCACAGATACGCAGTATTTT TRBJ2-3 TRBD2 NA TRBV7-8 16
CSVDSVTEAFF TGCAGCGTTGACTCTGTCACTGAAGCTTTCTTT TRBJ1-1 NA NA TRBV29-1 11
CASSQEWLVNTGELFF TGTGCCAGCAGCCAAGAATGGCTAGTAAACACCGGGGAGCTGTTTTTT TRBJ2-2 NA NA TRBV4-2 16